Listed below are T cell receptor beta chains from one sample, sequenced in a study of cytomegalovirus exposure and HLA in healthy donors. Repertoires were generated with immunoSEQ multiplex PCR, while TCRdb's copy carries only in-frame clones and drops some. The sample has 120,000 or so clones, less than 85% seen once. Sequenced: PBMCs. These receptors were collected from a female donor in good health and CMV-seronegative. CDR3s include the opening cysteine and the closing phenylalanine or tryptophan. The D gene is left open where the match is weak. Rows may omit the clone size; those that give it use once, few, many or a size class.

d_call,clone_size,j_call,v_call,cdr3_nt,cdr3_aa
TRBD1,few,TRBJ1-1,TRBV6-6,TGTGCCAGCAGTTACTCCGGACAGGGTGGCACTGAAGCTTTCTTT,CASSYSGQGGTEAFF
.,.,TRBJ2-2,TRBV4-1,TGCGCCAGCAGCCAAGATTTGGTAGCTGGGTCCATGTTCGGGGAGCTGTTTTTT,CASSQDLVAGSMFGELFF
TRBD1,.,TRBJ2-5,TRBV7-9,TGTGCCAGCAGCTCGTCCGGGACAGGGAATCAAGAGACCCAGTACTTC,CASSSSGTGNQETQYF
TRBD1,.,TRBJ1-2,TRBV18,TGTGCCAGCTCACCGGTCGAACAGGGGGCGCGAGGCGGCTACACCTTC,CASSPVEQGARGGYTF
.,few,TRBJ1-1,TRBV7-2,TGTGCCAGCGGAAGAGAAACAGGGTACACTGAAGCTTTCTTT,CASGRETGYTEAFF
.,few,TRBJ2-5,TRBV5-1,TGCGCCAGCGGGGAACCTACAGGGTCGGAGACCCAGTACTTC,CASGEPTGSETQYF
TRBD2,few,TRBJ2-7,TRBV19,TGTGCCAGTAGTAGCGGGAGGGCCGGGGGCTACGAGCAGTACTTC,CASSSGRAGGYEQYF
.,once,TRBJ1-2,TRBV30,TGTGCCTGGATGAGGGCGGCCTATGGCTACACCTTC,CAWMRAAYGYTF
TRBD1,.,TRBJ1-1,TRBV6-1,TGTGCCAGCAGTGAACGGACAGGGTTTACTGAAGCTTTCTTT,CASSERTGFTEAFF
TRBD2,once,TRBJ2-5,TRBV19,TGTGCCAGTAGTATAGGGACTAGCGGGGGGGGTGCCCAGTACTTC,CASSIGTSGGGAQYF
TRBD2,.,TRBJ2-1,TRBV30,TGTGCCTGGAGCGCGGGAGTTAGCTACAATGAGCAGTTCTTC,CAWSAGVSYNEQFF
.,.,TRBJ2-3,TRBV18,TGTGCCAGCTCACCCGCGCTCCCAGGGACAGATACGCAGTATTTT,CASSPALPGTDTQYF
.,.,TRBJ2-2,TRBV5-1,TGCGCCAGCAGCCCGGCGGGAATGAACACCGGGGAGCTGTTTTTT,CASSPAGMNTGELFF
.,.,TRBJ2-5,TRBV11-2,TGTGCCAGCAGCTTAATCGCCAGGGAGACCCAGTACTTC,CASSLIARETQYF
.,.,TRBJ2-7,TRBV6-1,TGTGCCAGCAGCTACGACAGATACTACGAGCAGTACTTC,CASSYDRYYEQYF
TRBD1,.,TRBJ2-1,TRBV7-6,TGTGCCAGCAGCTCGGTATGGGACAGACCTAACAATGAGCAGTTCTTC,CASSSVWDRPNNEQFF
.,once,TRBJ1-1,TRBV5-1,TGCGCCAGCAGCTCCCCCGGGTACACTGAAGCTTTCTTT,CASSSPGYTEAFF
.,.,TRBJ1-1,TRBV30,TGTGCCTGGAGTGTACTGATAAACACTGAAGCTTTCTTT,CAWSVLINTEAFF
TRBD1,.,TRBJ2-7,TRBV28,TGTGCCAGCAGCCTGGACAGGGTCCACGAGCAGTACTTC,CASSLDRVHEQYF
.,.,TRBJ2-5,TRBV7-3,TGTGCCAGCAGCTTAACTCCTTCGAGGGGGGAGACCCAGTACTTC,CASSLTPSRGETQYF
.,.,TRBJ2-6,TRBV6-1,TGTGCCAGCAGTGAACAGGGTTCTGGGGCCAACGTCCTGACTTTC,CASSEQGSGANVLTF
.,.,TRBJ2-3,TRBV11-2,TGTGCCAGCAGCTTAGGCGGGTTCAGCACAGATACGCAGTATTTT,CASSLGGFSTDTQYF
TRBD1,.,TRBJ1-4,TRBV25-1,TGTGCCAGCAGAGGACAGGCCGCAACTAATGAAAAACTGTTTTTT,CASRGQAATNEKLFF
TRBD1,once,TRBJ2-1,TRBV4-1,TGCGCCAGCAGCCCCGGGACAGGTCTAAACAATGAGCAGTTCTTC,CASSPGTGLNNEQFF
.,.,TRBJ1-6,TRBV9,TGTGCCAGCAGCGTAGGGAGGGTGAGCTCCTATAATTCACCCCTCCACTTT,CASSVGRVSSYNSPLHF
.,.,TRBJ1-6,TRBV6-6,TGTGCCAGCAGTGGCAGGGGTGGGAATTCACCCCTCCACTTT,CASSGRGGNSPLHF
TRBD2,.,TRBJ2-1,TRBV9,TGTGCCAGCAGCGGAGCTAGCGGAGGGCCCTTACAGCAGTTCTTC,CASSGASGGPLQQFF
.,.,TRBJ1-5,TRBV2,TGTGCCAGCAGTGACAACAATCAGCCCCAGCATTTT,CASSDNNQPQHF
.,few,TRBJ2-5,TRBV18,TGTGCCAGCTCACCGGGGACATTTGAGACCCAGTACTTC,CASSPGTFETQYF
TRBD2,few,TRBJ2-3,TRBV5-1,TGCGCCAGCAGCGAGACTAGCGGGGGGGCTGGCTTTGGGCAGTATTTT,CASSETSGGAGFGQYF